This TCR beta chain was captured in a study of CD8+ T cells in alopecia areata. The V and J ends lost 0 bases and 0 bases respectively, with 6 bases between them. This CDR3 is built from 13 residues. Germline V gene data show CDR1 as SQVTM and CDR2 as ANQGSEA. Whole-study findings and limits: Clonality exceeded that of normal scalp in lesional scalp, most notably in alopecia totalis/universalis.

This clone was counted between two and nine times. Its specificity is not known. At the DNA level, this CDR3 is encoded by other sequences in the same sample as well. In each case, RNA was isolated and then reverse transcribed into cDNA as the sequencing template. Profiled with immunoSEQ multiplex PCR; TCRdb holds only in-frame clones, not every one. The sample consists of about 150,000 clones, about 53% of them appearing once. J is TRBJ2-7 and V is TRBV29-1; the D gene could be TRBD1 or TRBD2 (5 bases each). This clonotype was obtained from a human donor with alopecia areata. This material consisted of CD8+ T cells sorted from blood, taken at week 0. Here the CDR3 reads CSVEEGTSYEQYF. The CDR3 bases are TGCAGCGTTGAAGAGGGGACCTCCTACGAGCAGTACTTC.